This record looks at one T cell receptor beta chain sequence and its context. What it binds is unknown. Looked up from germline, CDR1 is MDHEN and CDR2 is SYDVKM. The CDR3 is 15 amino acids. V was pared by 6 bases and J by 4 bases, with 15 bases between. The data are from a study of radiation and T cells in renal cell carcinoma. Study results and caveats: In blood, top tumor clones expanded by 2 weeks, shrinking by 4.

Time point in this sample: blood 2 weeks post-SBRT. Treatment of the sample: 15 Gy SBRT to primary tumor, nephrectomy 4 weeks later. The method was immunoSEQ multiplex PCR; TCRdb's version includes in-frame clones alone and lacks a portion of them. The profile covers 120,000 or so clones, with approximately 90% appearing a single time and 5.8% taken by the ten largest. Specimen: blood, collected from a patient whose treatment included radiotherapy and nephrectomy. V usage is TRBV28 and J usage is TRBJ1-4; D possibly corresponds to TRBD1 (5 bases). The clonotype was recovered from a woman aged 70 to 79 with renal cell carcinoma. In DNA form, the CDR3 reads TGTGCCAGCAGGTCCGGGGCATGGGATAATGAAAAACTGTTTTTT. It specifies CASRSGAWDNEKLFF.